A selection of T cell receptor beta chains follows, all from one sample in a study of blood T cell repertoires in COVID-19. Sequencing used immunoSEQ multiplex PCR; TCRdb keeps in-frame clones, though not all of them. The table records around 150,000 clones, roughly three quarters of them present only once. Sequences were obtained from peripheral blood. The receptors originated from a man between 60 and 70 years old with acute or convalescent COVID-19. CDR3s include the opening cysteine and the closing phenylalanine or tryptophan. The D gene is left open where the match is weak. Some rows have no size entry. The others give once, few or many, or a class for an expanded clone.

j_call v_call clone_size d_call cdr3_nt cdr3_aa
TRBJ2-7 TRBV5-1 few TRBD1 TGCGCCAGCAGCTTGGGAGGGACAGGGCCGTACGAGCAGTACTTC CASSLGGTGPYEQYF
TRBJ1-6 TRBV5-8 many TRBD1 TGTGCCAGCAGTCGACTTGGGACAGCAAATTCACCCCTCCACTTT CASSRLGTANSPLHF
TRBJ2-5 TRBV11-3 NA NA TGTGCCAGCAGCCGATCTTCTGCGGAGACCCAGTACTTC CASSRSSAETQYF
TRBJ2-1 TRBV24-1 once TRBD2 TGTGCCACCAGTGAACCCCCCGGGGCAGCGGGAGGGGCCTACAATGAGCAGTTCTTC CATSEPPGAAGGAYNEQFF
TRBJ1-5 TRBV7-8 few NA TGTGCCAGCAGCTGGGACACGAATCAGCCCCAGCATTTT CASSWDTNQPQHF
TRBJ2-7 TRBV27 NA TRBD1 TGTGCCAGCAGTTTCCAGGGGGTGAATGAGCAGTACTTC CASSFQGVNEQYF
TRBJ2-5 TRBV5-1 NA NA TGCGCCAGCAGCTTGGCTCGCCAAGAGACCCAGTACTTC CASSLARQETQYF
TRBJ2-1 TRBV30 NA TRBD1 TGTGCCTGGAGTCGCCGGGACAGATTCTTAGGTGAGCAGTTCTTC CAWSRRDRFLGEQFF
TRBJ2-1 TRBV5-4 NA TRBD2 TGTGCCAGCAGCTTGGGTCTAGCGGGAACCTACAATGAGCAGTTCTTC CASSLGLAGTYNEQFF
TRBJ1-6 TRBV19 NA NA TGTGCCAGTAGCAGGGTGAATAATTCACCCCTCCACTTT CASSRVNNSPLHF
TRBJ2-7 TRBV11-2 NA TRBD2 TGTGCCAGCAGCTTAGATCGCGGGAGTTTTTACGAGCAGTACTTC CASSLDRGSFYEQYF
TRBJ2-1 TRBV5-1 few TRBD2 TGCGCCAGCAGCCCGGGACTAGCGGGATCAGACTATGAGCAGTTCTTC CASSPGLAGSDYEQFF
TRBJ1-3 TRBV18 NA TRBD1 TGTGCCAGCTCACCACAATCGGGACAGACTTTTCCTTCTGGAAACACCATATATTTT CASSPQSGQTFPSGNTIYF
TRBJ1-4 TRBV7-2 NA NA TGTGCCAGCAGCCTGGCATTTCAGACTAATGAAAAACTGTTTTTT CASSLAFQTNEKLFF
TRBJ2-1 TRBV29-1 NA TRBD2 TGCAGCGTAGCGGGAGTTAGTTGGAATGAGCAGTTCTTC CSVAGVSWNEQFF
TRBJ2-7 TRBV12-3/TRBV12-4 once TRBD1 TGTGCCAGCAGTTTGGGACAGTACGAGCAGTACTTC CASSLGQYEQYF
TRBJ2-7 TRBV29-1 once NA TGCAGCGTCTACCGGGACTTTAATAACGAGCAGTACTTC CSVYRDFNNEQYF
TRBJ2-3 TRBV6-1 few TRBD2 TGTGCCAGCAGTGATACCCCGGGAGGGCCGGGAGATACGCAGTATTTT CASSDTPGGPGDTQYF
TRBJ2-4 TRBV5-6 NA NA TGTGCCAGCAGCTTGTGGCGGGAAGGGCCTAAAAACATTCAGTACTTC CASSLWREGPKNIQYF
TRBJ1-1 TRBV25-1 NA NA TGTGCCAACAATGGGGGACATATGAACACTGAAGCTTTCTTT CANNGGHMNTEAFF
TRBJ2-2 TRBV30 NA NA TGTGCCTGGACCGAGACCGGGGAGCTGTTTTTT CAWTETGELFF
TRBJ2-1 TRBV7-8 few TRBD1 TGTGCCAGCAGCTTAGCCCTACAGGGGCTTTACAATGAGCAGTTCTTC CASSLALQGLYNEQFF
TRBJ2-2 TRBV6-2/TRBV6-3 NA TRBD1 TGTGCCAGCAGTTCCACGGGACAGGGGACCGGGGAGCTGTTTTTT CASSSTGQGTGELFF
TRBJ1-1 TRBV7-2 NA NA TGTGCCAGCAGCTTGGTGGAGGGTGGGACTGAAGCTTTCTTT CASSLVEGGTEAFF
TRBJ1-2 TRBV28 NA NA TGTGCCAGCGCCCCTCCAGCGAGCTATGGCTACACCTTC CASAPPASYGYTF
TRBJ2-1 TRBV5-1 NA TRBD2 TGCGCCAGCAGCTTGGAGCCCGGGGCGGGAGCTGAGCAGTTCTTC CASSLEPGAGAEQFF
TRBJ2-3 TRBV11-2 NA NA TGTGCCAGCAGCCATGGGGGACTGAGCACAGATACGCAGTATTTT CASSHGGLSTDTQYF
TRBJ2-2 TRBV4-2 NA NA TGTGCCAGCAGCCAAGAGGGAGCGGCGAACACCGGGGAGCTGTTTTTT CASSQEGAANTGELFF
TRBJ2-7 TRBV5-6 NA NA TGTGCCAGCAGCTTGGCAGCAGCTAGCGAGCAGTACTTC CASSLAAASEQYF
TRBJ2-2 TRBV19 many NA TGTGCCAGTACCCCGACAGTTACGCTCACCGGGGAGCTGTTTTTT CASTPTVTLTGELFF
TRBJ2-1 TRBV7-8 NA TRBD1 TGTGCCAGCAGCTCCACCGGGACAGGGGACTACAATGAGCAGTTCTTC CASSSTGTGDYNEQFF
TRBJ1-3 TRBV21-1 few NA TGTGCCAGCAGCATAGGCAGGCACTCTGGAAACACCATATATTTT CASSIGRHSGNTIYF
TRBJ2-7 TRBV7-6 NA TRBD2 TGTGCCAGCAGCTTTAGCGGGGGCGGGGGGTACGAGCAGTACTTC CASSFSGGGGYEQYF
TRBJ2-5 TRBV27 NA TRBD1 TGTGCCAGCAGCCCTGGGACAGGGAAAGTCCGCCAAGAGACCCAGTACTTC CASSPGTGKVRQETQYF
TRBJ2-4 TRBV5-6 once TRBD2 TGTGCCAGCAGCTCCATAGCGGGAGCGCGAGCCAAAAACATTCAGTACTTC CASSSIAGARAKNIQYF
TRBJ1-1 TRBV5-1 NA TRBD1 TGCGCCAGCAGCCGACCAGACAGGGGGGACACTGAAGCTTTCTTT CASSRPDRGDTEAFF
TRBJ2-3 TRBV19 NA TRBD2 TGTGCCAGTTCTCCACCGGGACTAGCTACAGATACGCAGTATTTT CASSPPGLATDTQYF
TRBJ2-1 TRBV4-1 NA NA TGCGCCAGCAGCCAAGTACAAGGGACAAGCTACAATGAGCAGTTCTTC CASSQVQGTSYNEQFF
TRBJ2-2 TRBV28 NA NA TGTGCCAGCAGTTTAATCCCCGCGACAGGTTGGGAGAACACCGGGGAGCTGTTTTTT CASSLIPATGWENTGELFF
TRBJ1-2 TRBV5-1 NA NA TGCGCCAGCAGCCCGGGGGACCCCGCGGGCCATGGCTACACCTTC CASSPGDPAGHGYTF
TRBJ2-5 TRBV5-1 NA TRBD2 TGCGCCAGCAGCAGAGGGACTAGCGGGAGCCAAGAGACCCAGTACTTC CASSRGTSGSQETQYF
TRBJ2-5 TRBV12-5 NA NA TGTGCTAGTGGTTTGGACCCTAGGCAGGGAAAAGAGACCCAGTACTTC CASGLDPRQGKETQYF
TRBJ1-2 TRBV24-1 NA NA TGTGCCACCAGCCGGGGTTACGGGAGTTCTGGCTATGGCTACACCTTC CATSRGYGSSGYGYTF
TRBJ2-1 TRBV19 NA NA TGTGCCAGTAGGGGGCAGACCTACAATGAGCAGTTCTTC CASRGQTYNEQFF
TRBJ1-2 TRBV6-5 NA TRBD1 TGTGCCAGCAGTTACGGACAGGGTTTTTATGGCTACACCTTC CASSYGQGFYGYTF
TRBJ1-3 TRBV2 NA NA TGTGCCAGCAGTTTTCGCACAGGGAGTGGAAACACCATATATTTT CASSFRTGSGNTIYF
TRBJ2-2 TRBV11-2 NA NA TGTGCCAGCAGCTTAGGGTTTAGCGGAACCTTGGGGGAGCTGTTTTTT CASSLGFSGTLGELFF
TRBJ2-7 TRBV5-1 NA NA TGCGCCAGCAGCTTGGAAATATTTACCTACGAGCAGTACTTC CASSLEIFTYEQYF
TRBJ2-1 TRBV3-1/TRBV3-2 NA TRBD2 TGTGCCAGCAGCCAAGGGACTAGCTTCTACAATGAGCAGTTCTTC CASSQGTSFYNEQFF
TRBJ1-1 TRBV19 NA TRBD1 TGTGCCAGTAAATCGGGACAGGGCAGCGGTGAAGCTTTCTTT CASKSGQGSGEAFF
TRBJ1-1 TRBV4-1 NA TRBD1 TGCGCCAGCAGCCTCGGGACAGGGGCCCCAGAAGCTTTCTTT CASSLGTGAPEAFF
TRBJ2-1 TRBV30 NA NA TGTGCCTGGAGTGGAGCGGCCGAAGGAAATGAGCAGTTCTTC CAWSGAAEGNEQFF
TRBJ2-3 TRBV5-4 few TRBD2 TGTGCCAGCAGCCTACGGACTAGCGTAGCAGATACGCAGTATTTT CASSLRTSVADTQYF
TRBJ1-1 TRBV21-1 once NA TGTGCCAGCAGCAGGCGACACCTAAAGAAGGCTGAAGCTTTCTTT CASSRRHLKKAEAFF
TRBJ1-1 TRBV25-1 NA NA TGTGCCAGTGCTCCAGGTTGGGACACTGAAGCTTTCTTT CASAPGWDTEAFF
TRBJ2-1 TRBV7-3 NA TRBD2 TGTGCCAGCAGCAAGGGACTAGACAATGAGCAGTTCTTC CASSKGLDNEQFF
TRBJ2-3 TRBV2 NA TRBD2 TGTGCCAGCAGTGATTTGGCTAGCGGGAGGGGAGGGGCAGATACGCAGTATTTT CASSDLASGRGGADTQYF
TRBJ2-5 TRBV24-1 NA NA TGTGCCACCAGTGAGGGGCCAGGGGCTACGACCCAGTACTTC CATSEGPGATTQYF
TRBJ2-3 TRBV24-1 NA NA TGTGCCACCAGTGATTCTCGGGGGTTGACAGATACGCAGTATTTT CATSDSRGLTDTQYF